This T cell receptor beta chain was sequenced for a study of OX40 agonist ivuxolimab in advanced cancers. The table came from immunoSEQ multiplex PCR; TCRdb's copy has only in-frame clones and leaves some out. The sample has 65,000 or so clones; more than 75% are singletons. There are 15 residues in the CDR3. CDR1 and CDR2 (germline): MNHEY, SMNVEV (reference sequence). V was trimmed by 5 bases and J by 2 bases, leaving 13 bases between them. Sequenced here: CD4+ or CD8+ T cells sorted from blood, sampled in a trial of the OX40 agonist ivuxolimab. The genes are TRBV27 and TRBJ1-5, with D maybe TRBD1 (5 bases). The receptor was isolated from an adult with an advanced solid tumor such as melanoma, head and neck, liver or kidney cancer. The CDR3 nucleotides read TGTGCCAGCAGTAAGATTTTGGGACGCAATCAGCCCCAGCATTTT. Amino acids: CASSKILGRNQPQHF.